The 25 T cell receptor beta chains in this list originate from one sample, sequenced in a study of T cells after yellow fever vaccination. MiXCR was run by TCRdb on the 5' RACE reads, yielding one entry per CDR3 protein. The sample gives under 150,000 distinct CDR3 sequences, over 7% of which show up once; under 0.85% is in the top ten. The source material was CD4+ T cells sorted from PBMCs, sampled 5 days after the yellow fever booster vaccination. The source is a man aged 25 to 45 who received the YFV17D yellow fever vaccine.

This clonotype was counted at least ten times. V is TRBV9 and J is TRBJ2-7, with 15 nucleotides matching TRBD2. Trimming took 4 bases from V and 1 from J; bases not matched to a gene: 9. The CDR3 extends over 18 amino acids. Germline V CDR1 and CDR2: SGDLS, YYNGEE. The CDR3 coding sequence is TGTGCCAGCAGCCTCAGTGACGGGACTAGCGGGAGGTCCTACGAGCAGTACTTC. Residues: CASSLSDGTSGRSYEQYF. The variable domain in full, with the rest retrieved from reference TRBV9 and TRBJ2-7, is DSGVTQTPKHLITATGQRVTLRCSPRSGDLSVYWYQQSLDQGLQFLIQYYNGEERAKGNILERFSAQQFPDLHSELNLSSLELGDSALYFCASSLSDGTSGRSYEQYFGPGTRLTVT.

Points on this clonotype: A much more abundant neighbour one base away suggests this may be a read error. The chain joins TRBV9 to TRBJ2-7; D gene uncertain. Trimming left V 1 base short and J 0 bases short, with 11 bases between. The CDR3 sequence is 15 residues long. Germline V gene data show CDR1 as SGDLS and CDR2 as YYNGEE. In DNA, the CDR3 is TGTGCCAGCAGCGTAACGGTACAGAGCTCCTACGAGCAGTACTTC. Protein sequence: CASSVTVQSSYEQYF.

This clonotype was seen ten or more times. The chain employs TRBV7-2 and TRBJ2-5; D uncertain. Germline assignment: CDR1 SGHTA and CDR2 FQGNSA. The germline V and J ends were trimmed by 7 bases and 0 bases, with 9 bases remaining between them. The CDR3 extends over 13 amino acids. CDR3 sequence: CASTGRNQETQYF. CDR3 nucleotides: TGTGCCAGCACCGGACGGAACCAAGAGACCCAGTACTTC.

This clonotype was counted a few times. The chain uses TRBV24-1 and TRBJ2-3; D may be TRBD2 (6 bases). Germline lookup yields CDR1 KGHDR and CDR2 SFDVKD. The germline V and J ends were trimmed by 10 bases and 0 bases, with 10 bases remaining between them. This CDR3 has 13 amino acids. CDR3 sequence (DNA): TGTGCCACGGGAAGCGGGAGCACAGATACGCAGTATTTT. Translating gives CATGSGSTDTQYF.

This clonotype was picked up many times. The CDR3 spells CASSLGDFDYEQYF. In nucleotides, the CDR3 is TGTGCCAGCAGTCTGGGGGACTTCGACTACGAGCAGTACTTC. V is TRBV28 and J is TRBJ2-7; TRBD2 might be the D (6 bases). There are 14 residues in the CDR3. Trimming removed 5 bases from V and 3 bases from J, with 14 bases in between. From germline, CDR1 is MDHEN and CDR2 SYDVKM.

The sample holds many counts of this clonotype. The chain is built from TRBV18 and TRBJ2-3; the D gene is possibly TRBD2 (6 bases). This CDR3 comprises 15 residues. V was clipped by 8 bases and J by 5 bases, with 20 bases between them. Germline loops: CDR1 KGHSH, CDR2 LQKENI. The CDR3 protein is CASRQTGATKDTQYF. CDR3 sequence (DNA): TGTGCCAGCAGACAGACGGGAGCGACGAAAGATACGCAGTATTTT. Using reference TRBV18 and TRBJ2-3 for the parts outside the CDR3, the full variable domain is NAGVMQNPRHLVRRRGQEARLRCSPMKGHSHVYWYRQLPEEGLKFMVYLQKENIIDESGMPKERFSAEFPKEGPSILRIQQVVRGDSAAYFCASRQTGATKDTQYFGPGTRLTVL.

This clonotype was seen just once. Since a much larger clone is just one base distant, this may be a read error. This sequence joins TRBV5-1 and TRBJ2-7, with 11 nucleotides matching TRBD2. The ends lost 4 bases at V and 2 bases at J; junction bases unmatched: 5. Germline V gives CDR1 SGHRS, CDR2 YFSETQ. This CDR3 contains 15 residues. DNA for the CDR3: TGCGCCAGCAGCCCTCTGACTAGCGGGACCTACGAGCAGTACTTC. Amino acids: CASSPLTSGTYEQYF.

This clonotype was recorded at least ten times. The CDR3 region is CASSLANEQFF. The CDR3 DNA reads TGTGCCAGCAGCTTGGCGAATGAGCAGTTCTTC. The rearrangement uses TRBV5-6 and TRBJ2-1; the D is unclear. The germline V gene encodes CDR1 SGHDT and CDR2 YYEEEE. CDR3 length: 11 amino acids. The V end lost 0 bases, the J end lost 7 bases, and 2 bases lay between the germline ends.

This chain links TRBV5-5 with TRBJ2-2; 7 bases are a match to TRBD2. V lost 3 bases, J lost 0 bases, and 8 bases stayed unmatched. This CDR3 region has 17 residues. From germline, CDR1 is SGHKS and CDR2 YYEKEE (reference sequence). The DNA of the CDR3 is TGTGCCAGCAGCTACACCGTGGGAGGGCCGAACACCGGGGAGCTGTTTTTT. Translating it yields CASSYTVGGPNTGELFF.

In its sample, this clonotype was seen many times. The DNA of the CDR3 is TGTGCCAGCAGTTCCGACCCGGGGTATGAGCAGTTCTTC. Its translation is CASSSDPGYEQFF. The chain recombines TRBV12-3 or TRBV12-4 with TRBJ2-1, with D possibly TRBD2 on 5 matching bases. CDR3 size: 13 residues. Trimming took 4 bases from V and 8 from J, leaving 12 bases between them.

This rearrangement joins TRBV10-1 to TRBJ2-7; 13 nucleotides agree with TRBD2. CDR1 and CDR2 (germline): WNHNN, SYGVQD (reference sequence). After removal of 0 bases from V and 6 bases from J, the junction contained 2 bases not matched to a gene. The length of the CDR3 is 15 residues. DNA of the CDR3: TGCGCCAGCAGTGAGTCGACTAGCGGGAGGACCGAGCAGTACTTC. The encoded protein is CASSESTSGRTEQYF.

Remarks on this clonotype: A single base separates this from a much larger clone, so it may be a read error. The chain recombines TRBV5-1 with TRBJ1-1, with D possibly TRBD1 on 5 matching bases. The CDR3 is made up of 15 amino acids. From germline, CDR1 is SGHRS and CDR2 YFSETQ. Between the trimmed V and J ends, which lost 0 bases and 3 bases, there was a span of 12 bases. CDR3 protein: CASSLEGQMHTEAFF. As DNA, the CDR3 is TGCGCCAGCAGCTTGGAGGGGCAAATGCACACTGAAGCTTTCTTT. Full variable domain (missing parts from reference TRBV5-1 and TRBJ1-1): KAGVTQTPRYLIKTRGQQVTLSCSPISGHRSVSWYQQTPGQGLQFLFEYFSETQRNKGNFPGRFSGRQFSNSRSEMNVSTLELGDSALYLCASSLEGQMHTEAFFGQGTRLTVV.

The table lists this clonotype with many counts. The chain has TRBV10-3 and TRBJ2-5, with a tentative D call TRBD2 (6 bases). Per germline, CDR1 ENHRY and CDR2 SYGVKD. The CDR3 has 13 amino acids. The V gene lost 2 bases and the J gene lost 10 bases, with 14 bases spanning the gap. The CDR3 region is CAISEGGAGSQYF. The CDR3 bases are TGTGCCATCAGTGAGGGCGGAGCCGGGAGCCAGTACTTC.

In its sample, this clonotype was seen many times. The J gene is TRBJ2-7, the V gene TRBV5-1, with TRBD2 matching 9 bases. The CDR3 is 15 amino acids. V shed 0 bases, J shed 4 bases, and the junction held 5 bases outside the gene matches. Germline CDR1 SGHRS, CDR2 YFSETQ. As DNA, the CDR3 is TGCGCCAGCAGCTTGGGGACTAGCGCCAGTTACGAGCAGTACTTC. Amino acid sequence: CASSLGTSASYEQYF. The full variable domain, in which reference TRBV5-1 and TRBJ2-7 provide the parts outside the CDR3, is KAGVTQTPRYLIKTRGQQVTLSCSPISGHRSVSWYQQTPGQGLQFLFEYFSETQRNKGNFPGRFSGRQFSNSRSEMNVSTLELGDSALYLCASSLGTSASYEQYFGPGTRLTVT.

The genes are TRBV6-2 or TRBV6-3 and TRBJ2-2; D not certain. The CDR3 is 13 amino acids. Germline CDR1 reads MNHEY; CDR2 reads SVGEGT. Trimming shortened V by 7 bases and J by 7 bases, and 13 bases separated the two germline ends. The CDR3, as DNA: TGTGCCAGCATAGGGCAGCGAGGCGGGGAGCTGTTTTTT. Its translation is CASIGQRGGELFF.

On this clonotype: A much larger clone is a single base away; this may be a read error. CDR3 sequence (DNA): TGTGCCAGCAGCATTGGGACTAGCGGGACGCTCCAGTACTTC. Protein sequence: CASSIGTSGTLQYF. The chain is built from TRBV7-8 and TRBJ2-5; 13 bases align to TRBD2. The CDR3 has 14 amino acids. CDR1 and CDR2 (germline): SGHVS, FQNEAQ. With V trimmed by 5 bases and J by 10 bases, 7 bases remained unmatched. Supplemented by reference TRBV7-8 and TRBJ2-5, the full variable domain reads GAGVSQSPRYKVAKRGQDVALRCDPISGHVSLFWYQQALGQGPEFLTYFQNEAQLDKSGLPSDRFFAERPEGSVSTLKIQRTQQEDSAVYLCASSIGTSGTLQYFGPGTRLLVL.

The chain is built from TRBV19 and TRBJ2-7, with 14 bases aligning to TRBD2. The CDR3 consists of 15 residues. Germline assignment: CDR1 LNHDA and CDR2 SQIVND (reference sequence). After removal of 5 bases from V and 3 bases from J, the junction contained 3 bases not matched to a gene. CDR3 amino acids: CASSEGLAGVYEQYF. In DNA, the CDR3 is TGTGCCAGTAGTGAGGGACTAGCGGGAGTCTACGAGCAGTACTTC. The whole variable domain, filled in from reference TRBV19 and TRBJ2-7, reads DGGITQSPKYLFRKEGQNVTLSCEQNLNHDAMYWYRQDPGQGLRLIYYSQIVNDFQKGDIAEGYSVSREKKESFPLTVTSAQKNPTAFYLCASSEGLAGVYEQYFGPGTRLTVT.

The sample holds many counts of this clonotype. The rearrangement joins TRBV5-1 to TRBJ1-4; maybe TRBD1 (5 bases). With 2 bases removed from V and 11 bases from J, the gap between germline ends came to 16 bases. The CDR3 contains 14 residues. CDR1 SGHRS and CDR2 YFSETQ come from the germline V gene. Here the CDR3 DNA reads TGCGCCAGCAGCTTCGGCACCACCGGGGGGAAACTGTTTTTT. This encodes CASSFGTTGGKLFF.

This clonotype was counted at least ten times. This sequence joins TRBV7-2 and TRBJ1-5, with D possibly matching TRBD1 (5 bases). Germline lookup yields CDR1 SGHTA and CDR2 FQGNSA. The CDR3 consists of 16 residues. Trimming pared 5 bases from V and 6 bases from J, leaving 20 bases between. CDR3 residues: CASSPGPGEFPQPQHF. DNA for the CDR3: TGTGCCAGCAGCCCTGGGCCGGGGGAGTTCCCTCAGCCCCAGCATTTT. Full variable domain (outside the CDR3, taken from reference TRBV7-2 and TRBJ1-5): GAGVSQSPSNKVTEKGKDVELRCDPISGHTALYWYRQSLGQGLEFLIYFQGNSAPDKSGLPSDRFSAERTGGSVSTLTIQRTQQEDSAVYLCASSPGPGEFPQPQHFGDGTRLSIL.

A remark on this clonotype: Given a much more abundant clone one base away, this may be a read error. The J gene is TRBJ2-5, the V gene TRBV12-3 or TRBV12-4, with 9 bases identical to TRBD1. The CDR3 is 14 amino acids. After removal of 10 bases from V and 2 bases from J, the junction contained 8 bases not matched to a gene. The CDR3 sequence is CANRGTGRQETQYF. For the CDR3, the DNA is TGTGCCAACAGGGGGACAGGGAGGCAAGAGACCCAGTACTTC.

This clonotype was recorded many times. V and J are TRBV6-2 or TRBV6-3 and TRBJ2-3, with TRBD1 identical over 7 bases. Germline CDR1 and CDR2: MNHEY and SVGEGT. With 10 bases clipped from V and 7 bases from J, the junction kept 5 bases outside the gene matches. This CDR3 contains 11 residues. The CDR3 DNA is TGTGCCACTAGGACAGGACATACGCAGTATTTT. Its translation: CATRTGHTQYF.

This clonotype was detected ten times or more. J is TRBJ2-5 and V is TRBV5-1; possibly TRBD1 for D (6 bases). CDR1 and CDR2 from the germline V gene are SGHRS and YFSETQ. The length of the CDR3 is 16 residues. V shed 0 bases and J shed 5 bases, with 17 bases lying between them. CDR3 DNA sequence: TGCGCCAGCAGCTTGGCCGGTTGGGGGCAGATGGAGACCCAGTACTTC. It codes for CASSLAGWGQMETQYF.

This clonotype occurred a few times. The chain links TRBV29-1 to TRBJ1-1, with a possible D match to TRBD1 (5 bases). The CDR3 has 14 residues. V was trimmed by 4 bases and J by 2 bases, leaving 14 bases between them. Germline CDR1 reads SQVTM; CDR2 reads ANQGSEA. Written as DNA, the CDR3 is TGCAGCGTTGGGAGGGGAATTGGCAACACTGAAGCTTTCTTT. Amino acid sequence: CSVGRGIGNTEAFF.

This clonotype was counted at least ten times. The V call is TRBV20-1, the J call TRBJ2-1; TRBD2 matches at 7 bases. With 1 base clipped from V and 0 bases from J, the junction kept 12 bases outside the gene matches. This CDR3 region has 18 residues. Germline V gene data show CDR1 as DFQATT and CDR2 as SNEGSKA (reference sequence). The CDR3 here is CSARGPREPRSSYNEQFF. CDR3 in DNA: TGCAGTGCTAGAGGACCGCGGGAGCCGAGGAGCTCCTACAATGAGCAGTTCTTC.

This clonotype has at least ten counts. CDR3 residues: CASSGAGTSDYEQYF. CDR3 nucleotides: TGTGCCAGCAGCGGAGCCGGGACTAGCGACTACGAGCAGTACTTC. The chain uses TRBV7-2 and TRBJ2-7; 10 nucleotides match TRBD2. J was trimmed by 3 bases and V by 5 bases; bases with no gene match: 7. Germline loops: CDR1 SGHTA, CDR2 FQGNSA. The CDR3 consists of 15 residues. Combining the CDR3 with reference TRBV7-2 and TRBJ2-7 gives the whole variable domain GAGVSQSPSNKVTEKGKDVELRCDPISGHTALYWYRQSLGQGLEFLIYFQGNSAPDKSGLPSDRFSAERTGGSVSTLTIQRTQQEDSAVYLCASSGAGTSDYEQYFGPGTRLTVT.